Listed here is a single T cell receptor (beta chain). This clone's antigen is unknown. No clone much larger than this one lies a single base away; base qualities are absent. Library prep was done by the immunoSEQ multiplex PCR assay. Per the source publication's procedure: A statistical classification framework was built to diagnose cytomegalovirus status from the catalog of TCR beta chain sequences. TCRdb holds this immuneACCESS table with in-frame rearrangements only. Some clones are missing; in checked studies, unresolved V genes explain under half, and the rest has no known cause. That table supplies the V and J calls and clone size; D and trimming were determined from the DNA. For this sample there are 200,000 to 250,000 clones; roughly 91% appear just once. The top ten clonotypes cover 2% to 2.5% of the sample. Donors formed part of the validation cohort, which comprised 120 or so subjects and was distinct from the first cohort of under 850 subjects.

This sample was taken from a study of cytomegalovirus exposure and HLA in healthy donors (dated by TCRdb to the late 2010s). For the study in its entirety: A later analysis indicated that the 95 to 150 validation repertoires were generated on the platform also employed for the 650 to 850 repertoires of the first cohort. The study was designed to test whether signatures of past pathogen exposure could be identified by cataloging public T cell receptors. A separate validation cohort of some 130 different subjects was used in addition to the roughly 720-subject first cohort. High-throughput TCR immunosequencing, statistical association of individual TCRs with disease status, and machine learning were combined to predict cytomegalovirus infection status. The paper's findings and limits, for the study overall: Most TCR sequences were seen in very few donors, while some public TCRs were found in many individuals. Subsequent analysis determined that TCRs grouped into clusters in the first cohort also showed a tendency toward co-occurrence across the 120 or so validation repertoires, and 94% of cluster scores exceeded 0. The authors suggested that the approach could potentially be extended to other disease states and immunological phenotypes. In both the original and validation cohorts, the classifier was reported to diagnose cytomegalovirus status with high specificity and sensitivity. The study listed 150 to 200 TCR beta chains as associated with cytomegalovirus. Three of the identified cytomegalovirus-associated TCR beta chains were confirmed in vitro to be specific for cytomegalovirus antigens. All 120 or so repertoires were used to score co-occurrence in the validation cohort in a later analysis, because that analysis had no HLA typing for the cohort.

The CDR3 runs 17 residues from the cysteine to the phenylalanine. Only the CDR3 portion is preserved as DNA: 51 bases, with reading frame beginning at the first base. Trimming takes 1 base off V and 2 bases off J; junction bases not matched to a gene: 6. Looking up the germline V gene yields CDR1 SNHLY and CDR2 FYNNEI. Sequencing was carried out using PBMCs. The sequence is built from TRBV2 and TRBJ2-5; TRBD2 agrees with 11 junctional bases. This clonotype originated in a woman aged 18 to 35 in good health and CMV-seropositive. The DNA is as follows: TGTGCCAGCAGTGAAGGGGCTTTAGCGGGAGGGCAAGAGACCCAGTACTTC. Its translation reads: CASSEGALAGGQETQYF.